This T cell receptor (beta chain) derives from a study of cytomegalovirus exposure and HLA in healthy donors. Study in general: A prior analysis found 90 million to 120 million unique TCR beta sequences from around 180 million T cells.

As concerns this clone: Antigen unknown.

With 60 Vbeta and 13 Jbeta primers, the PCR was carried out. Sequencing used immunoSEQ multiplex PCR; TCRdb keeps in-frame clones, though not all of them. Here the sample spans 100,000 to 150,000 clones, more than 75% being singletons. The study, taken as a whole, reports: Information on immune exposure was restricted to one variable (CMV serostatus). In a later analysis, most CMV-associated TCR beta chains appeared HLA-restricted.

There are 14 residues in the CDR3. The germline V gene encodes CDR1 SGHDT and CDR2 YYEEEE. Trimming stripped 4 bases from V and 4 bases from J, with 13 bases between. The sequenced sample consisted of PBMCs. This clonotype was sampled from a man aged 35 to 55 in good health and CMV-seronegative. The V and J genes are TRBV5-6 and TRBJ2-3; the D gene is possibly TRBD2 (5 bases). The CDR3 nucleotides are TGTGCCAGCAGCCCGCCTGCGGGTTCAGATACGCAGTATTTT. It codes for CASSPPAGSDTQYF.